A single sample gave rise to the 2 T cell receptor beta chains below, sequenced in a study of T cell clonality in common variable immunodeficiency. Generated by immunoSEQ multiplex PCR, the TCRdb table keeps only in-frame clones and is missing some. The specimen has approximately 37,000 clones, none found just once. Sequencing was carried out using peripheral blood mononuclear cells. Every receptor here comes from a person aged 18 to 70 in good health.

This clone was observed a handful of times. The sequenced fragment ends 3 residues before the CDR3 boundary, so the rest is inferred from the germline J gene. The chain couples TRBV7-9 to TRBJ2-4; D is ambiguous. Germline CDR1 reads SEHNR; CDR2 reads FQNEAQ (reference sequence). The CDR3 is made up of 14 amino acids. The sequenced part of the CDR3 DNA is TGTGCCAGCAGCTTAAGTCGTCTTAACTATGGT. It yields the protein CASSLSRLNYG. The entire CDR3 is CASSLSRLNYGQYF.

This clone was observed many times. The CDR3 is cut off 3 residues early in the read; its end comes from the germline J gene. The chain combines TRBV20-1 with TRBJ1-5; D not resolved. The CDR3 covers 15 residues. Germline assignment: CDR1 DFQATT and CDR2 SNEGSKA (reference sequence). With 0 bases removed from V and 3 bases from J, the gap between germline ends came to 12 bases. The sequenced part of the CDR3 DNA is TGCAGTGCTAGAGAAAGGCCTCTTCCCAATCAGCCC. It encodes CSARERPLPNQP. The entire CDR3 reads CSARERPLPNQPQHF.